Shown below are 18 T cell receptor beta chains from a single sample sequenced in a study of Ad26.COV2.S vaccination and SARS-CoV-2 variants. Measured with immunoSEQ multiplex PCR; TCRdb has only the in-frame clones, and not every one. The sample shows 350,000 to 450,000 clones, roughly 81% of them seen only once. The treatment: 15 to 20 received Ad26.COV2.S at low or high dose, single or two shots; roughly five received placebo; per-sample allocation not given. Sampling took place 63 days after the first vaccine or placebo injection. Sample: peripheral blood, taken in a trial of Ad26.COV2.S vaccine versus placebo. These receptors were obtained from a person between 18 and 65 years old who received the Ad26.COV2.S COVID-19 vaccine or a placebo.

The chain uses TRBV11-2 and TRBJ2-5, with D possibly being TRBD1 or TRBD2 (5 bases each). Germline values: CDR1 SGHAT, CDR2 FQNNGV. The ends were cut back, 0 bases at V and 5 bases at J, with 13 bases in the middle. The CDR3 sequence is 15 residues long. The CDR3 coding sequence is TGTGCCAGCAGCTTAGATCTTTGGGGGAGCGAGACCCAGTACTTC. This sequence encodes CASSLDLWGSETQYF. Supplemented by reference TRBV11-2 and TRBJ2-5, the full variable domain reads EAGVAQSPRYKIIEKRQSVAFWCNPISGHATLYWYQQILGQGPKLLIQFQNNGVVDDSQLPKDRFSAERLKGVDSTLKIQPAKLEDSAVYLCASSLDLWGSETQYFGPGTRLLVL.

V gene TRBV28 combines with J gene TRBJ2-7; 7 bases are a match to TRBD1. CDR3 length: 14 residues. Germline CDR1 and CDR2: MDHEN and SYDVKM. Germline trimming cut 8 bases from V and 6 bases from J; bases unmatched to any gene: 13. CDR3 nucleotide sequence: TGTGCCAGCGGGGCCCCAGACAGGGTGGGCGAGCAGTACTTC. This sequence encodes CASGAPDRVGEQYF.

This chain links TRBV19 with TRBJ1-5; no reliable D call. The germline V gene encodes CDR1 LNHDA and CDR2 SQIVND (reference sequence). This CDR3 comprises 15 residues. The ends were cut back, 8 bases at V and 3 bases at J, with 17 bases in the middle. CDR3 bases: TGTGCCAGTTCTGGGTCCGTTCTCTACAATCAGCCCCAGCATTTT. Translating it yields CASSGSVLYNQPQHF.

The V call is TRBV9, the J call TRBJ1-1, with no clear D. V gave up 1 base and J gave up 1 base, with 5 bases separating them. There are 13 residues in the CDR3. CDR1 is SGDLS, CDR2 YYNGEE, per germline. The CDR3, as DNA: TGTGCCAGCAGCGTAAGTCGGAACACTGAAGCTTTCTTT. This sequence encodes CASSVSRNTEAFF.

The V call is TRBV9, the J call TRBJ1-2; D gene ambiguous. The CDR3 length is 15 residues. Looked up from germline, CDR1 is SGDLS and CDR2 is YYNGEE. V shed 0 bases and J shed 2 bases, with 11 bases lying between them. CDR3 region: CASSVGGPANYGYTF. CDR3 coding DNA: TGTGCCAGCAGCGTAGGAGGACCGGCGAACTATGGCTACACCTTC. The entire variable domain, with the rest obtained from reference TRBV9 and TRBJ1-2, is as follows: DSGVTQTPKHLITATGQRVTLRCSPRSGDLSVYWYQQSLDQGLQFLIQYYNGEERAKGNILERFSAQQFPDLHSELNLSSLELGDSALYFCASSVGGPANYGYTFGSGTRLTVV.

V usage is TRBV4-1 and J usage is TRBJ2-1; D not resolved. Trimming left V 1 base short and J 6 bases short, with 10 bases between. The CDR3 totals 14 residues. Germline V lookup: CDR1 MGHRA, CDR2 YSYEKL. Written as DNA, the CDR3 is TGCGCCAGCAGCCAAGGCGACAAGACCAATGAGCAGTTCTTC. Translation gives CASSQGDKTNEQFF.

The CDR3, as DNA: TGTGCCAGCAGCCGCGGACAGTACACCGGGGAGCTGTTTTTT. Translation gives CASSRGQYTGELFF. V usage is TRBV3-1 (or the pseudogene TRBV3-2) and J usage is TRBJ2-2; possibly TRBD1 for D (6 bases). CDR1 and CDR2 (germline): LGHDT, YNNKEL (reference sequence). V lost 4 bases to trimming and J lost 3 bases, with 9 bases between them. The CDR3 totals 14 residues.

V gene TRBV19 combines with J gene TRBJ2-7, with a tentative D call TRBD2 (5 bases). The germline CDR1 and CDR2 sequences are LNHDA and SQIVND (reference sequence). The CDR3 consists of 18 residues. V was shortened by 4 bases and J by 0 bases, with 22 bases between the two germline ends. The CDR3 bases are TGTGCCAGTAGTAACCCCCGCCGGGGTCCCCGGGACTCCTACGAGCAGTACTTC. This gives the protein CASSNPRRGPRDSYEQYF.

The chain is built from TRBV6-5 and TRBJ1-1; D gene ambiguous. The CDR3 runs to 13 residues. Trimming cost V 1 base and J 5 bases, with 8 bases left between them. Germline-derived CDR1 and CDR2 are MNHEY and SVGAGI. DNA of the CDR3: TGTGCCAGCAGTTACTTCTCGGGAACTGAAGCTTTCTTT. It translates to CASSYFSGTEAFF.

CDR3 residues: CASSSSGGNTEAFF. The CDR3, as DNA: TGCGCCAGCAGCTCGAGCGGGGGGAACACTGAAGCTTTCTTT. The genes are TRBV5-1 and TRBJ1-1, with a weak D call TRBD1 (5 bases). The CDR3 sequence is 14 residues long. Germline loops: CDR1 SGHRS, CDR2 YFSETQ. The V end was cut by 3 bases, the J end by 1 base, with 10 bases between.

The chain has TRBV11-2 and TRBJ1-3; 7 bases are a match to TRBD1. This CDR3 comprises 16 residues. The J segment lost 2 bases and the V segment lost 1 base, leaving 5 bases of the junction unmatched. Germline CDR1 and CDR2: SGHAT and FQNNGV. CDR3 nucleotides: TGTGCCAGCAGCTTAGTTAGGGGGCGCACTGGAAACACCATATATTTT. Translation gives CASSLVRGRTGNTIYF.

This rearrangement joins TRBV10-3 to TRBJ2-7; D not certain. The V and J ends lost 8 bases and 1 base respectively, with 9 bases between them. The CDR3 consists of 12 residues. From germline, CDR1 is ENHRY and CDR2 SYGVKD. The CDR3 loop reads CAIRAGSYEQYF. CDR3 nucleotides: TGTGCCATCCGCGCCGGGTCCTACGAGCAGTACTTC.

The chain uses TRBV7-2 and TRBJ2-3; maybe TRBD2 (7 bases). The germline gives CDR1 SGHTA, CDR2 FQGNSA. The CDR3 spans 17 residues. The V gene lost 5 bases and the J gene lost 0 bases, with 18 bases spanning the gap. In DNA form, the CDR3 reads TGTGCCAGCAGCGTCGGACGAGCGGGACATAGCACAGATACGCAGTATTTT. Its protein product is CASSVGRAGHSTDTQYF. Full variable domain (rest looked up from reference TRBV7-2 and TRBJ2-3): GAGVSQSPSNKVTEKGKDVELRCDPISGHTALYWYRQSLGQGLEFLIYFQGNSAPDKSGLPSDRFSAERTGGSVSTLTIQRTQQEDSAVYLCASSVGRAGHSTDTQYFGPGTRLTVL.

The chain uses TRBV4-3 and TRBJ2-4; 9 bases line up with TRBD2. From germline, CDR1 is LGHNA and CDR2 YSLEER. V was clipped by 1 base and J by 0 bases; unmatched bases: 4. The CDR3 loop spans 17 amino acids. CDR3 region: CASSQAASGVAKNIQYF. The CDR3 nucleotides read TGCGCCAGCAGCCAAGCCGCTAGCGGGGTAGCCAAAAACATTCAGTACTTC.

The J gene is TRBJ1-6, the V gene TRBV28; no reliable D call. With 4 bases removed from V and 7 bases from J, the gap between germline ends came to 14 bases. The CDR3 totals 15 residues. The germline V gene has CDR1 MDHEN and CDR2 SYDVKM. CDR3 loop: CASSSRGKVNSPLHF. CDR3 in DNA: TGTGCCAGCAGTTCGCGCGGGAAAGTCAATTCACCCCTCCACTTT. Full variable domain (missing parts from reference TRBV28 and TRBJ1-6): DVKVTQSSRYLVKRTGEKVFLECVQDMDHENMFWYRQDPGLGLRLIYFSYDVKMKEKGDIPEGYSVSREKKERFSLILESASTNQTSMYLCASSSRGKVNSPLHFGNGTRLTVT.

The CDR3: CASSNQGNSPLHF. CDR3 nucleotide sequence: TGCGCCAGCAGTAACCAGGGGAATTCACCCCTCCACTTT. This chain connects TRBV10-1 to TRBJ1-6; tentative D call: TRBD1 (6 bases). The germline gives CDR1 WNHNN, CDR2 SYGVQD (reference sequence). Between the trimmed V and J ends, which lost 5 bases and 7 bases, there was a span of 9 bases. This CDR3 has 13 residues.

The chain links TRBV7-2 to TRBJ2-7, with D possibly being TRBD1 (5 bases). Germline values: CDR1 SGHTA, CDR2 FQGNSA. This CDR3 region has 14 residues. The germline V and J ends were trimmed by 1 base and 2 bases, with 9 bases remaining between them. In DNA, the CDR3 is TGTGCCAGCAGCTTAGTATCAGGGACCTACGAGCAGTACTTC. This translates into CASSLVSGTYEQYF.

V and J are TRBV7-8 and TRBJ2-5, with 14 nucleotides matching TRBD2. Losses at the gene ends were 2 bases for V and 0 bases for J; bases not matched to a gene: 8. Germline CDR1 is SGHVS and CDR2 is FQNEAQ. CDR3 length: 19 residues. The CDR3, as DNA: TGTGCCAGCAGCTTAACAAGGGGACTAGCGGGGGCAAACCAAGAGACCCAGTACTTC. Its translation: CASSLTRGLAGANQETQYF. Variable domain in full (rest from reference TRBV7-8 and TRBJ2-5): GAGVSQSPRYKVAKRGQDVALRCDPISGHVSLFWYQQALGQGPEFLTYFQNEAQLDKSGLPSDRFFAERPEGSVSTLKIQRTQQEDSAVYLCASSLTRGLAGANQETQYFGPGTRLLVL.